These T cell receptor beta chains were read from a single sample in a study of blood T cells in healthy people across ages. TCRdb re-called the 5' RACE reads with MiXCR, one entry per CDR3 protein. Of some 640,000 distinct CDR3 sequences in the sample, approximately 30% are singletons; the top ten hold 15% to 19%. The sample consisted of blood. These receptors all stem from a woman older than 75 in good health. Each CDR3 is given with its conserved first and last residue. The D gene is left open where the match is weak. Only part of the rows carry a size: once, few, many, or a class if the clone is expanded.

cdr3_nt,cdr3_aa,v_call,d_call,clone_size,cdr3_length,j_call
TGCGCCAGCAGCTTTCTTTCTGGGGCCAACGTCCTGACTTTC,CASSFLSGANVLTF,TRBV5-1,.,.,14,TRBJ2-6
TGCAGTGCTTACGGACAGTCTTATAATTCACCCCTCCACTTT,CSAYGQSYNSPLHF,TRBV20-1,.,many,14,TRBJ1-6
TGCGCCAGCAGCTTGATCGCAGGGTCGGATGGCTACACCTTC,CASSLIAGSDGYTF,TRBV5-1,.,.,14,TRBJ1-2
TGTGCCAGCAGCAGCGGACAGCTAACTAACTATGGCTACACCTTC,CASSSGQLTNYGYTF,TRBV5-5,.,many,15,TRBJ1-2
TGTGCCAGCAGCCTGGGACTTCCCTATGAGCAGTTCTTC,CASSLGLPYEQFF,TRBV7-3,.,many,13,TRBJ2-1
TGTGCCAGCTCCCACCCGTACTTCACTAGCGCTAATGAGCAGTTCTTC,CASSHPYFTSANEQFF,TRBV7-8,TRBD2,.,16,TRBJ2-1
TGTGCCATCCAGGGACTGGCGAACACCGGGGAGCTGTTTTTT,CAIQGLANTGELFF,TRBV10-3,.,few,14,TRBJ2-2
TGTGCCAGCAGCTTGCGACAGAACACCGGGGAGCTGTTTTTT,CASSLRQNTGELFF,TRBV7-2,.,.,14,TRBJ2-2
TGCAGTGCCGGGAAGGGGGGGAAGTGGACTGGGGCCAACGTCCTGACTTTC,CSAGKGGKWTGANVLTF,TRBV20-1,.,few,17,TRBJ2-6
TGTGCCAGCAGCGGAACCCCGGCAGACGGGGACAGGAGAGATGGCTACACCTTC,CASSGTPADGDRRDGYTF,TRBV9,TRBD1,many,18,TRBJ1-2
TGTGCCAGCAGCTCTACGGTGCTGGCTGGCTACACCTTC,CASSSTVLAGYTF,TRBV7-9,.,many,13,TRBJ1-2
TGTGCCAGCAGCGCAGCCGGGACAGGGAGGAATGAGCAGTTCTTC,CASSAAGTGRNEQFF,TRBV9,TRBD1,many,15,TRBJ2-1
TGCAGTGCTCCCTTAGCGGGGGGCCTCACAGATACGCAGTATTTT,CSAPLAGGLTDTQYF,TRBV20-1,TRBD2,many,15,TRBJ2-3
TGTGCCAGCAGTCCGACCGGGACAGCCTCCTACGAGCAGTACTTC,CASSPTGTASYEQYF,TRBV12-3/TRBV12-4,TRBD1,many,15,TRBJ2-7
TGTGCCTGGAGTCCCGGAAACACTGAAGCTTTCTTT,CAWSPGNTEAFF,TRBV30,.,.,12,TRBJ1-1
TGTGCCAGCAGAGCGGGGGAGTACACAGATACGCAGTATTTT,CASRAGEYTDTQYF,TRBV6-1,TRBD2,many,14,TRBJ2-3
TGTGCCAGCAGGGCGGGACATCGGCGCACTGAAGCTTTCTTT,CASRAGHRRTEAFF,TRBV6-2/TRBV6-3,.,.,14,TRBJ1-1
TGCAGTGCCCCGGAGCGGGGGCAAGAGACCCAGTACTTC,CSAPERGQETQYF,TRBV20-1,TRBD2,.,13,TRBJ2-5
TGCAGTGCTCGAGGCGGGGGGGCCCACATTCAGTACTTC,CSARGGGAHIQYF,TRBV20-1,TRBD2,.,13,TRBJ2-4
TGTGCCAGCAGCTTGGGAGGGACCTCCGATACGCAGTATTTT,CASSLGGTSDTQYF,TRBV7-3,TRBD2,once,14,TRBJ2-3
TGTGCCAGCAGCCCGCACAGGTCCCAAGAGACCCAGTACTTC,CASSPHRSQETQYF,TRBV7-7,.,few,14,TRBJ2-5
TGTGCCAATTCCTACAGACAAAAGAGCGATGAGCAGTTCTTC,CANSYRQKSDEQFF,TRBV6-5,.,few,14,TRBJ2-1
TGTGCCAGCAGCCCTCAGGGGACAGGGGGCTCCGGGGAGCTGTTTTTT,CASSPQGTGGSGELFF,TRBV4-2,TRBD1,many,16,TRBJ2-2
TGCAGCGTTGTATGGCACAGGGGGGATACGCAGTATTTT,CSVVWHRGDTQYF,TRBV29-1,TRBD1,many,13,TRBJ2-3
TGTGCCAGCAGCCGCGGGGCGACCGCGAACACCGGGGAGCTGTTTTTT,CASSRGATANTGELFF,TRBV6-5,.,.,16,TRBJ2-2
TGTGCCAGCAGTTACGTCGGGACAGCCTACAATGAGCAGTTCTTC,CASSYVGTAYNEQFF,TRBV6-2/TRBV6-3,TRBD1,many,15,TRBJ2-1
TGTGCCAGCAGTATGGCGGGGCAAGATACGCAGTATTTT,CASSMAGQDTQYF,TRBV6-1,.,.,13,TRBJ2-3
TGTGCCAGCAGTTTTTCCTCGCCCAATCAGCCCCAGCATTTT,CASSFSSPNQPQHF,TRBV6-1,.,.,14,TRBJ1-5
TGTGCCAGCTCACCAAGGGACAGTAATGAAAAACTGTTTTTT,CASSPRDSNEKLFF,TRBV18,TRBD1,.,14,TRBJ1-4
TGTGCCTGGAGTCGACAGTATGGCTACACCTTC,CAWSRQYGYTF,TRBV30,.,many,11,TRBJ1-2
TGCAGTGCTCCACAGGGAGTGGAGCAGTACTTC,CSAPQGVEQYF,TRBV20-1,.,once,11,TRBJ2-5
TGCAGTGCTAGAGTCCTGGGGCCGGGGGCCAACGTCCTGACTTTC,CSARVLGPGANVLTF,TRBV20-1,.,once,15,TRBJ2-6
TGTGCCAGCAGCCAAAACTCGGACAACTATGGCTACACCTTC,CASSQNSDNYGYTF,TRBV3-1,.,.,14,TRBJ1-2
TGTGCCACCGGACGATGGGCCTACGAGCAGTACTTC,CATGRWAYEQYF,TRBV28,.,many,12,TRBJ2-7
TGTGCCAGCAGCTGTCTTCGGGCAGATGCGCAGTATTTT,CASSCLRADAQYF,TRBV12-3/TRBV12-4,.,.,13,TRBJ2-3
TGTGCCAGCAGTGTCGGGGGGATGGCGTCCTACGAGCAGTACTTC,CASSVGGMASYEQYF,TRBV7-2,TRBD2,.,15,TRBJ2-7
TGCAGTGCTAGAGATCTAACAGGGGACCCCTACGAGCAGTACTTC,CSARDLTGDPYEQYF,TRBV20-1,TRBD1,many,15,TRBJ2-7
TGTGCCAGCAGCTTAGGTGTGACTAGCCTGTTTAGCACAGATACGCAGTATTTT,CASSLGVTSLFSTDTQYF,TRBV7-8,TRBD2,.,18,TRBJ2-3
TGTGCCAGCAGCTTTAGCGGGGGGCTTTACAATGAGCAGTTCTTC,CASSFSGGLYNEQFF,TRBV9,TRBD2,many,15,TRBJ2-1
TGTGCCAGCAGTGAGGCTAGCGGGAGCTCCTACGAGCAGTACTTC,CASSEASGSSYEQYF,TRBV7-2,TRBD2,.,15,TRBJ2-7
TGTGCCAGCAGCAAAAGGCTCCGGGACAGGGGAAACACTGAAGCTTTCTTT,CASSKRLRDRGNTEAFF,TRBV9,TRBD1,.,17,TRBJ1-1
TGTGCCAGCAGCTCGAGCGCACAAGGAGAGACCCAGTACTTC,CASSSSAQGETQYF,TRBV7-2,.,many,14,TRBJ2-5
TGTGCCAGTAGTAATGGAGCTGGCTACACCTTC,CASSNGAGYTF,TRBV19,.,.,11,TRBJ1-2
TGTGCCAGCAGCTTTTTCGAGAAATCGGATACGCAGTATTTT,CASSFFEKSDTQYF,TRBV5-6,.,.,14,TRBJ2-3
TGTGCCACCCTTAGCCCAACTAGCGGGGTGAACAATGAGCAGTTCTTC,CATLSPTSGVNNEQFF,TRBV10-3,TRBD2,many,16,TRBJ2-1
TGTGCCAGCAGCTTACGTGCAGGGACGGACGAGCAGTACTTC,CASSLRAGTDEQYF,TRBV7-2,.,.,14,TRBJ2-7
TGTGCCAGCAGCGCCTTACAGGGGGCAGATACGCAGTATTTT,CASSALQGADTQYF,TRBV12-3/TRBV12-4,TRBD1,.,14,TRBJ2-3
TGTGCCTGGAGCGGGTACAATGAGCAGTTCTTC,CAWSGYNEQFF,TRBV30,.,many,11,TRBJ2-1
TGTGCCAGCAGCTCTAGAACAGAGTGGAATCAGCCCCAGCATTTT,CASSSRTEWNQPQHF,TRBV5-5,.,many,15,TRBJ1-5
TGTGCCAGCAGCTTAGGAGGGGTAATAGCCAAAAACATTCAGTACTTC,CASSLGGVIAKNIQYF,TRBV7-2,.,few,16,TRBJ2-4
TGTGCCAGCAGTCTCGGACTAGCGGGGATCTACGAGCAGTACTTC,CASSLGLAGIYEQYF,TRBV28,TRBD2,few,15,TRBJ2-7
TGTGCCAGCAGTGAAATGAGAGCCGGCTACACCTTC,CASSEMRAGYTF,TRBV2,.,.,12,TRBJ1-2
TGCGTTACGACAGAGCCTTATGGCCACACCTTC,CVTTEPYGHTF,TRBV29-1,.,few,11,TRBJ1-2
TGTGCCTGGAACCCGCAGCGGAGGGCGCAAGAGACCCAGTACTTC,CAWNPQRRAQETQYF,TRBV30,.,many,15,TRBJ2-5
TGCAGTGCTCCCCAGCTTCCCGGGGCAGATACGCAGTATTTT,CSAPQLPGADTQYF,TRBV20-1,.,many,14,TRBJ2-3
TGTGCCAGCAAACCCGGAGGGGTCGAAGCTTTCTTT,CASKPGGVEAFF,TRBV28,.,.,12,TRBJ1-1
TGTGCCAGCAGCTTAGCCCGGACCGTAGGAGATACGCAGTATTTT,CASSLARTVGDTQYF,TRBV7-2,.,many,15,TRBJ2-3
TGTGCCAGCGGAAACCCGGGACAGGGGGGCACTGAAGCTTTCTTT,CASGNPGQGGTEAFF,TRBV6-5,TRBD1,many,15,TRBJ1-1
TGTGCCAGCAGTTTTGGCACAGATCGGAGCTACACCTTC,CASSFGTDRSYTF,TRBV28,.,.,13,TRBJ1-2
TGTGCCATTGCCTCTAGCGGGGGGACCAAAACGCAGTATTTT,CAIASSGGTKTQYF,TRBV10-3,TRBD2,many,14,TRBJ2-3